The 14 T cell receptor beta chains listed next were all sequenced from one sample in a study of tumor and adjacent non-tumor tissue in lung cancer. No cell sorting was done before RNA was extracted from the tissue. The normal lung tissue was taken more than 3 cm from the tumor edge. A modified ARM-PCR protocol with three rounds of nested PCR amplified TCRbeta. TCRdb ran MiXCR on the multiplex PCR reads and lists one entry per CDR3 protein. The sample records roughly 43,000 distinct CDR3 sequences, 60% being singletons. Sequenced input: distant non-tumor lung tissue. The receptors come from a man aged 50 to 60 with non-small cell lung cancer.

By share, this clonotype ranks as medium-sized. V usage is TRBV29-1 and J usage is TRBJ2-7, with TRBD1 matching 11 bases. The CDR3 covers 15 residues. V shed 4 bases and J 2 bases; nucleotides not matched to a gene: 7. Germline V gene data show CDR1 as SQVTM and CDR2 as ANQGSEA. CDR3 region: CSVVSGGQGAYEQYF. CDR3 coding DNA: TGCAGCGTTGTATCGGGGGGACAGGGGGCCTACGAGCAGTACTTC.

A note on this clonotype: A read error is likely, as this CDR3 ends without the conserved phenylalanine or tryptophan. The CDR3 here is CVSSYPLVIHNEQFS. CDR3 sequence (DNA): TGTGTCAGCAGTTACCCACTTGTTATCCACAATGAGCAGTTCTCC. The V gene is TRBV6-2 or TRBV6-3, the J gene TRBJ2-1, with D unresolved. The germline V gene has CDR1 MNHEY and CDR2 SVGEGT. This CDR3 spans 15 amino acids.

The chain has TRBV4-1 and TRBJ1-2; unclear D gene. V was trimmed by 0 bases and J by 5 bases, leaving 13 bases between them. This CDR3 spans 15 amino acids. The germline CDR1 and CDR2 sequences are MGHRA and YSYEKL. The CDR3 loop reads CASSQESESSYGYTF. CDR3 in DNA: TGCGCCAGCAGCCAAGAGTCTGAATCAAGTTATGGCTACACCTTC.

A word on this clonotype: The CDR3 does not end in the conserved phenylalanine or tryptophan, so this is likely a read error. The chain links TRBV29-1 to TRBJ2-2, with D hard to call. This CDR3 is built from 13 residues. The V end lost 7 bases, the J end lost 0 bases, and 9 bases lay between the germline ends. Germline V gene lookup returns CDR1 SQVTM and CDR2 ANQGSEA. The CDR3 sequence is CSAQDTNTGELFI. The DNA for the CDR3 is TGCAGCGCTCAGGATACGAACACCGGGGAGCTGTTTATT.

About this clonotype: This may arise from a read error, as a much more abundant clone is one base away. The chain links TRBV7-9 to TRBJ1-4; 7 positions agree with TRBD1. Germline CDR1 reads SEHNR; CDR2 reads FQNEAQ (reference sequence). The CDR3 is 14 amino acids. The CDR3 sequence: CGSSLVGTDEKLFF. The CDR3 DNA reads as TGTGGCAGCAGCTTAGTGGGGACAGATGAAAAACTGTTTTTT.

Turning to this clonotype: One junction end disagrees with the germline gene, perhaps due to a read error. The chain carries TRBV10-2 and TRBJ2-7; TRBD1 matches at 10 bases. The CDR3 sequence is 16 residues long. Germline V gene lookup returns CDR1 WSHSY and CDR2 SAAADI. The CDR3 sequence is CVSCEGPGTGDFEQYF. The CDR3, as DNA: TGCGTCAGCTGTGAAGGTCCCGGGACAGGGGACTTCGAGCAGTACTTC.

This clonotype has just a few counts. A clone one base away is much larger, so this may be a read error. V gene TRBV12-3 or TRBV12-4 combines with J gene TRBJ2-2, with 8 bases that match TRBD2. The CDR3 spans 15 residues. Unmatched junction bases numbered 6, after V lost 3 bases and J lost 6 bases. CDR3: CASSLGLVGPGELFF. DNA for the CDR3: TGTGCCAGCAGTTTGGGACTAGTGGGACCCGGGGAGCTGTTTTTT.

This clonotype was detected ten times or more. The rearrangement links TRBV29-1 to TRBJ2-3; D unresolved. The CDR3 has 10 residues. Germline V lookup: CDR1 SQVTM, CDR2 ANQGSEA. V was cut by 4 bases and J by 3 bases, with 2 bases left in between. The CDR3 nucleotides are TGCAGCGTTGGGACAGATACGCAGTATTTT. Protein product: CSVGTDTQYF.

This clonotype was observed at least ten times. A much larger clonotype is one base distant, so this may be a read error. The genes are TRBV11-2 and TRBJ1-1; D uncertain. Germline CDR1 SGHAT, CDR2 FQNNGV. The CDR3 contains 12 residues. The CDR3 here is CASSPVKGSTSF. In DNA form, the CDR3 reads TGTGCCAGCAGCCCCGTGAAGGGCTCAACTTCCTTT. Full variable domain (rest looked up from reference TRBV11-2 and TRBJ1-1): EAGVAQSPRYKIIEKRQSVAFWCNPISGHATLYWYQQILGQGPKLLIQFQNNGVVDDSQLPKDRFSAERLKGVDSTLKIQPAKLEDSAVYLCASSPVKGSTSFGQGTRLTVV.

This clonotype was picked up many times. This chain uses TRBV14 with TRBJ2-7; D gene unclear. Trimming took off 0 bases at V and 7 bases at J, with 7 bases between the two ends. CDR3 length equals 12 residues. The germline CDR1 and CDR2 sequences are SGHDN and FVKESK. CDR3 DNA sequence: TGTGCCAGCAGCCAAGATTGGCGAGAGCAGTACTTC. This encodes CASSQDWREQYF.

About this clonotype itself: A much more abundant neighbour one base away suggests this may be a read error. V is TRBV7-9 and J is TRBJ1-6, with TRBD1 as a possible D gene (6 bases). Germline V gene sequence: CDR1 SEHNR, CDR2 FQNEAQ (reference sequence). The CDR3 is 14 residues long. V lost 6 bases, J lost 5 bases, and 11 bases lay in between. For the CDR3, the DNA is TGTGCCAGCAGTGCTCACAGGGATAATTCACCCCTCCACTTT. Translation: CASSAHRDNSPLHF.

This clonotype was picked up many times. The chain carries TRBV7-8 and TRBJ2-5; D is possibly TRBD1 (6 bases). CDR1 is SGHVS and CDR2 is FQNEAQ in the germline V gene. Trimming pared 1 base from V and 1 base from J, leaving 7 bases between. The CDR3 length is 14 residues. The CDR3 protein is CASSLGGGQETQYF. The CDR3 region has the DNA TGTGCCAGCAGCTTAGGAGGGGGCCAAGAGACCCAGTACTTC.

Turning to this clonotype: Sequence at one end of the junction differs from germline and may be a read error. V and J are TRBV5-4 and TRBJ2-2, with TRBD1 matching over 7 bases. The CDR3 is 15 residues long. Germline CDR1 and CDR2: SGHNT and YYREEE (reference sequence). The CDR3 spells CASSWRTGDTGELFF. CDR3 DNA sequence: TGTGCCAGCAGCTGGAGGACAGGAGACACTGGGGAGCTGTTTTTT.

This clonotype has a count of ten or more. The chain couples TRBV6-6 to TRBJ1-1, with TRBD1 identical over 7 bases. The ends lost 1 base at V and 1 base at J; junction bases unmatched: 9. Germline V gives CDR1 MNHNY, CDR2 SVGAGI (reference sequence). The CDR3 spans 17 residues. CDR3 in amino acids: CASSYLRTGQKNTEAFF. CDR3 nucleotides: TGTGCCAGCAGTTACTTGAGAACGGGACAGAAGAACACTGAAGCTTTCTTT.